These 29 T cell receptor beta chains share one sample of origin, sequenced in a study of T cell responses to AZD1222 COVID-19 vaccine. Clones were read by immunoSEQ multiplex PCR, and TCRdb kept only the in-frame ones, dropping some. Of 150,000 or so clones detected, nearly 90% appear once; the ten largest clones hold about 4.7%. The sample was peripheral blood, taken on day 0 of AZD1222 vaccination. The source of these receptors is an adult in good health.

The CDR3, as DNA: TGTGCCAGCAGCCAAGGGGACAGGGGGCACACTGAAGCTTTCTTT. It specifies CASSQGDRGHTEAFF. J is TRBJ1-1 and V is TRBV3-1 (or the pseudogene TRBV3-2); the match to TRBD1 covers 12 bases. CDR1 is LGHDT and CDR2 is YNNKEL in the germline V gene (reference sequence). This CDR3 is built from 15 residues. V dropped 1 base and J dropped 3; count of bases not matched to a gene: 0.

The CDR3 loop is CASSLTGVGNQPQHF. The CDR3 DNA follows: TGTGCCAGCAGTTTAACAGGGGTAGGCAATCAGCCCCAGCATTTT. The V gene is TRBV27, the J gene TRBJ1-5, with 7 bases that match TRBD1. V lost 2 bases, J lost 2 bases, and 3 bases stayed unmatched. Germline CDR1 reads MNHEY; CDR2 reads SMNVEV (reference sequence). CDR3 length equals 15 residues.

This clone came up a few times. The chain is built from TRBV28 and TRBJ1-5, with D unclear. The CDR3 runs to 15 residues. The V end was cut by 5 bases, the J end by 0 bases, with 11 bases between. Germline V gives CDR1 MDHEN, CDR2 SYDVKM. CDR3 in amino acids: CASSALRVSNQPQHF. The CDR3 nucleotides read TGTGCCAGCAGTGCCCTCCGGGTTAGCAATCAGCCCCAGCATTTT.

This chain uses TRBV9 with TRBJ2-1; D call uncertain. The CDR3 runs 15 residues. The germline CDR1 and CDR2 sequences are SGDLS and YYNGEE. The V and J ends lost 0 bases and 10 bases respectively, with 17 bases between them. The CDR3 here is CASSVDDGDNEEQFF. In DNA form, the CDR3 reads TGTGCCAGCAGCGTAGATGACGGAGACAATGAGGAGCAGTTCTTC.

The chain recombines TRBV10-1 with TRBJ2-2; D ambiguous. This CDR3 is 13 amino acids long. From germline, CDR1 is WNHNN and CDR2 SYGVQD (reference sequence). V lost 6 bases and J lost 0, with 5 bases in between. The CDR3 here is CASSGANTGELFF. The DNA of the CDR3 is TGCGCCAGCAGCGGAGCGAACACCGGGGAGCTGTTTTTT.

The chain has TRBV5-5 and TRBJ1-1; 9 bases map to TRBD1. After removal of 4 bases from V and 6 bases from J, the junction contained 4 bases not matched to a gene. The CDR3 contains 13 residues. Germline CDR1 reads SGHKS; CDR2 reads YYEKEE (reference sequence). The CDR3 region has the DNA TGTGCCAGCAGCGGGACAGGGATCCCTGAAGCTTTCTTT. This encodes CASSGTGIPEAFF.

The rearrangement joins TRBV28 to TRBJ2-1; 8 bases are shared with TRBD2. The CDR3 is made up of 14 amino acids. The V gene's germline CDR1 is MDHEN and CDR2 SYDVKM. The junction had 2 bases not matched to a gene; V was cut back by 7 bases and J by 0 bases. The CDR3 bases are TGTGCCAGCATCGGGGGGGGCTCCTACAATGAGCAGTTCTTC. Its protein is CASIGGGSYNEQFF.

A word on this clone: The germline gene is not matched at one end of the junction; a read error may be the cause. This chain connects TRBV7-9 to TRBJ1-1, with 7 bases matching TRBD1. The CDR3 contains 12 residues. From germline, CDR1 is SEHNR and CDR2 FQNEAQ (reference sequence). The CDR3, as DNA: TGTGCCAGCAGCTCTACAGGGGTCTGGACCCCCTTT. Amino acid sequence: CASSSTGVWTPF.

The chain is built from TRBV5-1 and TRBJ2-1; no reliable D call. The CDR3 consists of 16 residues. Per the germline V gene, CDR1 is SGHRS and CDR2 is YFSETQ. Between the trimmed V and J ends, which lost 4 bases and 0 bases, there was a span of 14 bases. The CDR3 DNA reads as TGCGCCAGCAGCCGGAATAGCCTTAGCTCCTACAATGAGCAGTTCTTC. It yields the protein CASSRNSLSSYNEQFF. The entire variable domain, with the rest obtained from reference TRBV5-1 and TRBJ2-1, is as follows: KAGVTQTPRYLIKTRGQQVTLSCSPISGHRSVSWYQQTPGQGLQFLFEYFSETQRNKGNFPGRFSGRQFSNSRSEMNVSTLELGDSALYLCASSRNSLSSYNEQFFGPGTRLTVL.

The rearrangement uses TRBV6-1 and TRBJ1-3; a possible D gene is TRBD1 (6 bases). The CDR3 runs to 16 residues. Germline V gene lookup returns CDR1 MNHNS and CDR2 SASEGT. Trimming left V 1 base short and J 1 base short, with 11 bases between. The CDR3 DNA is TGTGCCAGCAGTGAAGAGGCAGGGGATTCTGGAAACACCATATATTTT. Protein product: CASSEEAGDSGNTIYF.

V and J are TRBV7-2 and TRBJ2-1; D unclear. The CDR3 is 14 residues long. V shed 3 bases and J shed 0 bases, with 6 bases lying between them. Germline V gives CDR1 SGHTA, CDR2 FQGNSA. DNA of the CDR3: TGTGCCAGCAGCTTTGGTAGCTCCTACAATGAGCAGTTCTTC. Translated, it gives CASSFGSSYNEQFF.

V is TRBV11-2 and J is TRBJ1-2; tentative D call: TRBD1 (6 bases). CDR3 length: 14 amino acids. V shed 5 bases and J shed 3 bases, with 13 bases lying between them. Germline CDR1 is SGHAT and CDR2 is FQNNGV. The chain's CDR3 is CASSPTGADYGYTF. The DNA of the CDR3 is TGTGCCAGCAGCCCAACGGGGGCAGACTATGGCTACACCTTC.

As DNA, the CDR3 is TGTGCCAGCAGCGTCGGGACTGTCACAGATACGCAGTATTTT. Its protein product is CASSVGTVTDTQYF. The J gene is TRBJ2-3, the V gene TRBV9, with a weak D call TRBD2 (6 bases). Trimming stripped 2 bases from V and 2 bases from J, with 9 bases between. There are 14 residues in the CDR3. Germline V gene data show CDR1 as SGDLS and CDR2 as YYNGEE.

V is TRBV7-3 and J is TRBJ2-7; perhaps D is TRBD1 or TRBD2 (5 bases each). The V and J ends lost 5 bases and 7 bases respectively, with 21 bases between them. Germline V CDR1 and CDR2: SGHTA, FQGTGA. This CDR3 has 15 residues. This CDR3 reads CASSLLSQGSGEQYF. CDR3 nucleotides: TGTGCCAGCAGCCTCTTATCCCAGGGCTCGGGGGAGCAGTACTTC.

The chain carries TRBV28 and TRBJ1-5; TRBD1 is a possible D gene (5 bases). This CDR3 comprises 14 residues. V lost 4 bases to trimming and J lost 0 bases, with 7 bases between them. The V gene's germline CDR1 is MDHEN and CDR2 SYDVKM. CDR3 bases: TGTGCCAGCAGTTCGACAGTTAGCAATCAGCCCCAGCATTTT. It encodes CASSSTVSNQPQHF.

The CDR3 nucleotides read TGTGCCAGCAGCCCGGGACTAGCGTACAATGAGCAGTTCTTC. Its translation: CASSPGLAYNEQFF. The chain links TRBV7-6 to TRBJ2-1; TRBD2 matches at 10 bases. In germline, CDR1 is SGHVS, CDR2 FNYEAQ. The CDR3 has 14 amino acids. Unmatched junction bases numbered 2, after V lost 5 bases and J lost 4 bases.

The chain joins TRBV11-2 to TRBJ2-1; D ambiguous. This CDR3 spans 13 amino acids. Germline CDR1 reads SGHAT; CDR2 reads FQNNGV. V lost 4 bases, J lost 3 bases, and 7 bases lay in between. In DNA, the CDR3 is TGTGCCAGCAGCTCCAGCCTCTACAATGAGCAGTTCTTC. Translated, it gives CASSSSLYNEQFF.

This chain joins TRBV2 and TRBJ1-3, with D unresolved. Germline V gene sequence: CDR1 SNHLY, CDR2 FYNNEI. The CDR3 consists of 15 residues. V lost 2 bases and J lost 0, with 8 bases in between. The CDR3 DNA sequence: TGTGCCAGCAGTGAATTTTGGGGCTCTGGAAACACCATATATTTT. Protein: CASSEFWGSGNTIYF. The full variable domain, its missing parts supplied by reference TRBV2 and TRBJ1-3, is EPEVTQTPSHQVTQMGQEVILRCVPISNHLYFYWYRQILGQKVEFLVSFYNNEISEKSEIFDDQFSVERPDGSNFTLKIRSTKLEDSAMYFCASSEFWGSGNTIYFGEGSWLTVV.

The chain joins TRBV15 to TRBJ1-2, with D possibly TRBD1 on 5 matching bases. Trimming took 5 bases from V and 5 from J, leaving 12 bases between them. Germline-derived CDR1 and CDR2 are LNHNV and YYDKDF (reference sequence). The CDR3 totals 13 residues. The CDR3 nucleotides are TGTGCCACCAGCGGGGGACTGGGATATGGCTACACCTTC. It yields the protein CATSGGLGYGYTF.

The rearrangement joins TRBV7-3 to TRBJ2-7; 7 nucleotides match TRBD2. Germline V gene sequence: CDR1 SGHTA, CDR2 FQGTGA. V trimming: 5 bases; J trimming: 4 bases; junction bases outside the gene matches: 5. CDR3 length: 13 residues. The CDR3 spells CASSRLAGYEQYF. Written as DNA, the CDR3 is TGTGCCAGCAGCCGACTAGCAGGATACGAGCAGTACTTC.

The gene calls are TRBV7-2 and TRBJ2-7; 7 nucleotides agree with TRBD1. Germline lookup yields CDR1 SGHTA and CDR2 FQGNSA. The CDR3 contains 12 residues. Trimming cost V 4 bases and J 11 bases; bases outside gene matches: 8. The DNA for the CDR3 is TGTGCCAGCAGCTCGACCGACAGGGCAAAGTACTTC. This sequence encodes CASSSTDRAKYF.

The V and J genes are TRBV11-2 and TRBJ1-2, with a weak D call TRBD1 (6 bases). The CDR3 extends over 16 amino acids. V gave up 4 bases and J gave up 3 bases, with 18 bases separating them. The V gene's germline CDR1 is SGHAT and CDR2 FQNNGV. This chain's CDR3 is CASSSRGGARDYGYTF. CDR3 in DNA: TGTGCCAGCAGCTCTCGCGGGGGGGCTCGGGACTATGGCTACACCTTC. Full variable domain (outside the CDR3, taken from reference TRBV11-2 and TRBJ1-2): EAGVAQSPRYKIIEKRQSVAFWCNPISGHATLYWYQQILGQGPKLLIQFQNNGVVDDSQLPKDRFSAERLKGVDSTLKIQPAKLEDSAVYLCASSSRGGARDYGYTFGSGTRLTVV.

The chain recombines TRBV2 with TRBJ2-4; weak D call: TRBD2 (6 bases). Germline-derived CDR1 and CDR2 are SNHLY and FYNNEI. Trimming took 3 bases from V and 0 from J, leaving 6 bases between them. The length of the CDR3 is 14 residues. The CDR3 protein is CASSEGLAKNIQYF. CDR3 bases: TGTGCCAGCAGTGAGGGACTAGCCAAAAACATTCAGTACTTC.

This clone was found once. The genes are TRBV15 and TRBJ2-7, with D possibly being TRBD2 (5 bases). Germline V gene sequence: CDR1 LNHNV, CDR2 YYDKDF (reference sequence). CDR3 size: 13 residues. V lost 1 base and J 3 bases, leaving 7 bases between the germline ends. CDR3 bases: TGTGCCACCAGCAGAGCCCGGGACTACGAGCAGTACTTC. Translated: CATSRARDYEQYF.

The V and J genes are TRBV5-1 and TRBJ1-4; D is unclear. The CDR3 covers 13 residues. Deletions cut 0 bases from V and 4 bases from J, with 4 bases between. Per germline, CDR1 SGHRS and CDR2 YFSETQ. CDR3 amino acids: CASSLGSNEKLFF. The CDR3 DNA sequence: TGCGCCAGCAGCTTGGGCAGTAATGAAAAACTGTTTTTT.

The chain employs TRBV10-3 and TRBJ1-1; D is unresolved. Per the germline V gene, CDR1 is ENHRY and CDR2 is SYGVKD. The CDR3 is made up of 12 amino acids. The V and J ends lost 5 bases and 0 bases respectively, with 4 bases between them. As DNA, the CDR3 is TGTGCCATCAGTACTATGAACACTGAAGCTTTCTTT. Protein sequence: CAISTMNTEAFF.

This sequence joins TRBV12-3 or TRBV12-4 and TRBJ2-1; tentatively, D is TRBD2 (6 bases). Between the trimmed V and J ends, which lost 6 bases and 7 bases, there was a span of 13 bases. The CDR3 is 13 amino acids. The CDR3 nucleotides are TGTGCCAGCAGAAGCGGTGGGAGGAATGAGCAGTTCTTC. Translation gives CASRSGGRNEQFF.

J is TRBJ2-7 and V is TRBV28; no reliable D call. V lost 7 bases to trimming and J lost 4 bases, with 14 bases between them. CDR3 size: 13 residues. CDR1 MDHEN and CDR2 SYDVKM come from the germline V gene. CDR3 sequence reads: CASTHQVSYEQYF. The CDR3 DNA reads TGTGCCAGCACTCATCAAGTATCGTACGAGCAGTACTTC.

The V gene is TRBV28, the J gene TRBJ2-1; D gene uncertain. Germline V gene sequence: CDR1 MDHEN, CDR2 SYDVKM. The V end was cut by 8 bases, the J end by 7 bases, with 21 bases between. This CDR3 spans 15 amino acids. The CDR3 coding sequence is TGTGCCAGCTGTCTTGACGGGCGAGGCAATAATGAGCAGTTCTTC. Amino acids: CASCLDGRGNNEQFF.